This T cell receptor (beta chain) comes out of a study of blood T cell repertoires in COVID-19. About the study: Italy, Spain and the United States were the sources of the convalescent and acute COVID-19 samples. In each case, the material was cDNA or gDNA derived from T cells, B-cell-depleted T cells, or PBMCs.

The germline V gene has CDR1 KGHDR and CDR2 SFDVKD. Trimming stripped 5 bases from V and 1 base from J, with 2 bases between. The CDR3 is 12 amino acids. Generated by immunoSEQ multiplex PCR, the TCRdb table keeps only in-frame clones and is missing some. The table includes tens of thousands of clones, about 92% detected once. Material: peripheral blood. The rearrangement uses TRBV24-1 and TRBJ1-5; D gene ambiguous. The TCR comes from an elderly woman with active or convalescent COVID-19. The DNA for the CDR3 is TGTGCCACCAGTGTAAGCAATCAGCCCCAGCATTTT. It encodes CATSVSNQPQHF.